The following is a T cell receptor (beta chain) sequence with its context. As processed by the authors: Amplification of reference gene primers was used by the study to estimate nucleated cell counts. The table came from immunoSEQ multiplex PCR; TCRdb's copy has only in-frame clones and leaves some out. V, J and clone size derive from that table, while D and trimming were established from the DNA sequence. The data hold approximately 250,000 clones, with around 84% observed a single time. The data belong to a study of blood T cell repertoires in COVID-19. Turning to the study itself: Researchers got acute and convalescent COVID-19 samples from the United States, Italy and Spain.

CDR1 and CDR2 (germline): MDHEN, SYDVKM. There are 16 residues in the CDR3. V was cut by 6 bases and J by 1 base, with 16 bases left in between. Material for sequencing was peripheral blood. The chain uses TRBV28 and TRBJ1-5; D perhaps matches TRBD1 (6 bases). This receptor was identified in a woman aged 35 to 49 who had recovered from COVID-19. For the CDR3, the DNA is TGTGCCAGCAGACTGTCCAGGGGCCCAAGCAATCAGCCCCAGCATTTT. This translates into CASRLSRGPSNQPQHF.